Many counts were recorded for the clone carrying this T cell receptor beta chain. Antigen: not known. The V gene's germline CDR1 is MNHEY and CDR2 SVGEGT. The CDR3 is 12 amino acids. Trimming pared 0 bases from V and 7 bases from J, leaving 5 bases between. This record belongs to a study of CD8 T cells in ankylosing spondylitis. From the 5' RACE reads, TCRdb called clonotypes with MiXCR, one entry per CDR3 protein. This sample has roughly 100,000 distinct CDR3 sequences, with about 7.7% found just once. Whole-study findings and limits: Some motif variants were previously reported in reactive arthritis synovial fluid and blood. Within peripheral blood, clones linked to disease were CD8+ and relatively rare. A motif in TCR beta, a set of seven to nine highly homologous variants, appeared characteristic of ankylosing spondylitis blood. Matched synovial fluid from ankylosing spondylitis patients was reported to be enriched for disease-linked clones.

The source is a male donor with ankylosing spondylitis or in good health (not recorded which). The sample was blood, either unsorted or a sorted T cell fraction (not recorded which). The rearrangement uses TRBV6-2 or TRBV6-3 and TRBJ2-3; D gene ambiguous. CDR3 in amino acids: CASSYSVNTQYF. CDR3 nucleotide sequence: TGTGCCAGCAGTTACTCGGTGAATACGCAGTATTTT.